This T cell receptor beta chain is from a study of low-dose radiotherapy and immunotherapy resistance in tumors (dated by TCRdb to between 2020 and 2023). Context from the whole study: In Cohort 1, 0.5 Gy per fraction was delivered every 2 weeks, and a total PTV dose of 6.5 Gy was prescribed. Patients in Cohort 2 were given 1 Gy per fraction every two weeks, for a total of 13 Gy across 26 weeks. Patients were given nivolumab as a 240 mg flat dose every two weeks and ipilimumab at 1 mg/kg every six weeks, with both drugs delivered intravenously. Cyclophosphamide 200 mg/m2 was given intravenously every two weeks, one day before each radiation and immunotherapy administration. Starting on cycle 1 day 1, patients took 300 mg of aspirin by mouth once a day for four cycles. Trial participants were not randomized into treatment groups. Eight patients were included in the translational analysis, namely three from the first dose cohort plus the first five from the second dose cohort.

The sequencing machine was an Illumina HiSeq 2500. To make first-strand cDNA, Superscript III was used along with a set of TRAV- and TRBV-specific primers so that both the TCRalpha and TCRbeta chains were covered. An approximately 20-cycle PCR with Phusion amplified the TCRs, pairing a constant-region primer with the adapter that was attached to the V primers. The isolated mRNA was amplified using the MessageAmp II aRNA Amplification Kit, with in vitro transcription performed for about 15 hours at 37 degrees C. mRNA for TCR sequencing was isolated with the Dynabeads mRNA DIRECT Purification Kit. Indexed Illumina adapters were added in a second Phusion PCR of roughly 26 cycles, after which AMPure XP beads were used to purify the products. From the authors' description of their analysis: Custom Perl scripts were used to pool TCR sequences that encoded the same protein, to remove out-of-frame sequences, and to calculate the abundance of each clonotype. The analysis excluded TCR sequences that were supported by just one read. The metrics used to describe the repertoires included Shannon entropy, Gini index, clonality, richness, and the frequency of TCRs shared between repertoires. TCRdb ran its own pipeline on the public reads, namely fastp trimming at Q25 and MiXCR clone calling, and kept in-frame beta chains. Identical CDR3 protein sequences are pooled into one entry, listed with their most common genes and DNA. The V and J calls follow TCRdb's processing rather than the paper's. This sample is represented by approximately 84,000 distinct CDR3 sequences; 15% to 20% of them were singletons. The leading ten clones occupy roughly 1.4% of the sample.

According to the study, the label for this sample's time point signals: after trial treatment. Reading the label with the study, this specimen's treatment or condition is: LDRT plus nivolumab, ipilimumab, low-dose cyclophosphamide and aspirin (RACIN trial). Donors were enrolled in RACIN, a single-arm phase I dose-escalation trial combining nivolumab, ipilimumab, aspirin, low-dose cyclophosphamide and low-dose radiotherapy. Patients were eligible if they had advanced solid tumors that were TIL-negative. There are many counts of this clonotype. There is no known antigen for this receptor. No base qualities exist here, and no much larger clone lies one base off it. The germline V gene encodes CDR1 MNHEY and CDR2 SVGEGT. The CDR3 sequence holds 11 residues, the cysteine and phenylalanine included. CDR3 DNA only is kept here, 33 bases in frame from base 1. V was cut back by 0 bases and J by 8 bases, leaving a gap of 4 bases between them.

Specimen: PBMCs, collected after low-dose radiotherapy plus immunotherapy. The chain uses TRBV6-2 or TRBV6-3 and TRBJ1-1; no D gene can be assigned with confidence. This TCR derives from a male donor with prostate cancer. Here is the DNA: TGTGCCAGCAGTTACTCGCAGGAAGCTTTCTTT. It codes for CASSYSQEAFF.